These T cell receptor beta chains were read from a single sample in a study of cytomegalovirus exposure and HLA in healthy donors. Produced via immunoSEQ multiplex PCR; TCRdb's table is partial and in-frame only. The data hold fewer than 200,000 clones, with 96% observed a single time. Input material: PBMCs. The origin of the receptors is a woman aged 18 to 35 in good health and CMV-seronegative. Both conserved end residues are part of each CDR3. A D gene is named only where the DNA matches it firmly. Some rows mark clone size as missing; the rest say once, few, many or name a class of expanded clone.

V: TRBV7-9; D: TRBD1; J: TRBJ2-2; size: -; CDR3: CASSPHRGRVTGELFF; DNA: TGTGCCAGCAGCCCACACAGGGGGCGAGTCACCGGGGAGCTGTTTTTT
V: TRBV19; D: TRBD1; J: TRBJ1-2; size: -; CDR3: CASSIPGTATINYGYTF; DNA: TGTGCCAGTAGTATACCCGGGACAGCTACGATTAACTATGGCTACACCTTC
V: TRBV30; D: -; J: TRBJ1-6; size: -; CDR3: CAWRGGFGGSPLHF; DNA: TGTGCCTGGAGGGGGGGATTCGGGGGTTCACCCCTCCACTTT
V: TRBV5-5; D: -; J: TRBJ1-2; size: -; CDR3: CASSSYRDPYGYTF; DNA: TGTGCCAGCAGCTCATACAGGGACCCATATGGCTACACCTTC
V: TRBV27; D: -; J: TRBJ1-5; size: -; CDR3: CASSLRGAANQPQHF; DNA: TGTGCCAGCAGTTTACGGGGGGCGGCCAATCAGCCCCAGCATTTT
V: TRBV7-6; D: -; J: TRBJ1-6; size: -; CDR3: CASSLITDSYNSPLHF; DNA: TGTGCCAGCAGCCTCATCACTGACTCCTATAATTCACCCCTCCACTTT
V: TRBV14; D: -; J: TRBJ1-6; size: -; CDR3: CASSYWPTQGNSPLHF; DNA: TGTGCCAGCAGCTACTGGCCGACCCAGGGTAATTCACCCCTCCACTTT
V: TRBV11-2; D: TRBD1; J: TRBJ2-7; size: -; CDR3: CASSYGTGTYEQYF; DNA: TGTGCCAGCAGCTACGGGACAGGGACCTACGAGCAGTACTTC
V: TRBV4-3; D: -; J: TRBJ1-1; size: -; CDR3: CASSQVAGNTEAFF; DNA: TGCGCCAGCAGCCAAGTCGCGGGGAACACTGAAGCTTTCTTT
V: TRBV4-2; D: TRBD2; J: TRBJ2-1; size: -; CDR3: CASSHYTSAEQFF; DNA: TGTGCCAGCAGCCACTACACTAGCGCTGAGCAGTTCTTC
V: TRBV4-3; D: TRBD2; J: TRBJ2-3; size: -; CDR3: CASSQDGPGGRIFTDTQYF; DNA: TGCGCCAGCAGCCAAGATGGGCCGGGGGGGCGAATTTTCACAGATACGCAGTATTTT
V: TRBV7-9; D: TRBD1; J: TRBJ1-1; size: -; CDR3: CASSFPGTGGYKAEAFF; DNA: TGTGCCAGCAGCTTCCCGGGGACAGGTGGGTACAAGGCTGAAGCTTTCTTT
V: TRBV5-4; D: TRBD2; J: TRBJ2-5; size: -; CDR3: CASSGNRLALKRQETQYF; DNA: TGTGCCAGCAGCGGGAACCGACTAGCGCTAAAGCGGCAAGAGACCCAGTACTTC
V: TRBV5-8; D: -; J: TRBJ2-5; size: -; CDR3: CASSLGHSQYQETQYF; DNA: TGTGCCAGCAGTCTTGGGCACTCCCAGTACCAAGAGACCCAGTACTTC
V: TRBV11-3; D: TRBD1; J: TRBJ1-4; size: -; CDR3: CASSLGQGHEKLFF; DNA: TGTGCCAGCAGCCTTGGACAGGGGCATGAAAAACTGTTTTTT
V: TRBV7-2; D: -; J: TRBJ1-3; size: -; CDR3: CASSLGGLSGNTIYF; DNA: TGTGCCAGCAGCTTAGGGGGCTTATCTGGAAACACCATATATTTT
V: TRBV4-1; D: -; J: TRBJ2-1; size: -; CDR3: CASSQGRGLVANEQFF; DNA: TGCGCCAGCAGCCAAGGGCGGGGTTTGGTTGCGAATGAGCAGTTCTTC
V: TRBV5-1; D: -; J: TRBJ2-2; size: -; CDR3: CASSSYLQGDSGELFF; DNA: TGCGCCAGCAGCTCGTACCTACAGGGCGATTCCGGGGAGCTGTTTTTT
V: TRBV27; D: TRBD1; J: TRBJ1-5; size: once; CDR3: CASRRRGQLQGNQPQHF; DNA: TGTGCCAGCAGGAGAAGGGGGCAGTTACAGGGGAACCAGCCCCAGCATTTT
V: TRBV2; D: TRBD1; J: TRBJ1-1; size: -; CDR3: CASTDRGGYMNTEAFF; DNA: TGTGCCAGCACCGACAGGGGAGGGTACATGAACACTGAAGCTTTCTTT
V: TRBV7-9; D: -; J: TRBJ1-1; size: -; CDR3: CASSLDTPEAFF; DNA: TGTGCCAGCAGCTTAGACACCCCTGAAGCTTTCTTT
V: TRBV6-1; D: TRBD1; J: TRBJ1-6; size: -; CDR3: CASRTGTANSPLHF; DNA: TGTGCCAGCCGTACCGGGACAGCCAATTCACCCCTCCACTTT
V: TRBV5-6; D: TRBD1; J: TRBJ2-3; size: -; CDR3: CASSPGQGSSTDTQYF; DNA: TGTGCCAGCAGCCCGGGACAGGGGAGTAGCACAGATACGCAGTATTTT
V: TRBV27; D: TRBD1; J: TRBJ2-7; size: -; CDR3: CASSSGTGGFEQYF; DNA: TGTGCCAGCAGCTCCGGGACAGGGGGCTTCGAGCAGTACTTC
V: TRBV5-1; D: -; J: TRBJ2-1; size: -; CDR3: CASSSEQRYEQFF; DNA: TGCGCCAGCAGCTCGGAGCAAAGGTATGAGCAGTTCTTC
V: TRBV4-2; D: -; J: TRBJ2-6; size: -; CDR3: CASSQDVAESSGANVLTF; DNA: TGTGCCAGCAGCCAAGATGTGGCGGAGAGCTCTGGGGCCAACGTCCTGACTTTC
V: TRBV7-9; D: -; J: TRBJ2-7; size: -; CDR3: CASSSQGYEQYF; DNA: TGTGCCAGCAGCTCGCAGGGCTACGAGCAGTACTTC
V: TRBV6-5; D: -; J: TRBJ1-4; size: -; CDR3: CASTKGGEEKLFF; DNA: TGTGCCAGCACCAAGGGGGGGGAGGAAAAACTGTTTTTT
V: TRBV19; D: TRBD1; J: TRBJ2-7; size: -; CDR3: CASSRTGGYEQYF; DNA: TGTGCCAGTAGCCGGACAGGGGGCTACGAGCAGTACTTC
V: TRBV11-2; D: -; J: TRBJ2-1; size: -; CDR3: CASSLKSSYNEQFF; DNA: TGTGCCAGCAGCTTAAAGAGCTCCTACAATGAGCAGTTCTTC
V: TRBV7-3; D: -; J: TRBJ1-6; size: -; CDR3: CASSSSGGSPLHF; DNA: TGTGCCAGCAGCTCCTCGGGGGGGTCACCCCTCCACTTT
V: TRBV5-5; D: -; J: TRBJ2-2; size: -; CDR3: CASSFGVLDTGELFF; DNA: TGTGCCAGCAGCTTCGGGGTTTTGGACACCGGGGAGCTGTTTTTT
V: TRBV12-5; D: TRBD1; J: TRBJ1-2; size: -; CDR3: CASGLQGANYGYTF; DNA: TGTGCTAGTGGTTTGCAGGGGGCAAACTATGGCTACACCTTC
V: TRBV6-5; D: TRBD2; J: TRBJ2-5; size: -; CDR3: CASRHGGETQYF; DNA: TGTGCCAGCAGACACGGGGGGGAGACCCAGTACTTC
V: TRBV27; D: TRBD1; J: TRBJ1-2; size: -; CDR3: CASSSGQGAWGYTF; DNA: TGTGCCAGCAGCTCGGGACAGGGGGCGTGGGGCTACACCTTC
V: TRBV14; D: TRBD1; J: TRBJ2-5; size: -; CDR3: CASSQRQGLETQYF; DNA: TGTGCCAGCAGCCAACGACAGGGCCTAGAGACCCAGTACTTC
V: TRBV4-3; D: -; J: TRBJ2-2; size: -; CDR3: CASSQVIWRGDTGELFF; DNA: TGCGCCAGCAGCCAAGTCATATGGAGGGGCGACACCGGGGAGCTGTTTTTT
V: TRBV5-5; D: -; J: TRBJ1-5; size: -; CDR3: CASSPWGVGQPQHF; DNA: TGTGCCAGCAGCCCGTGGGGGGTGGGACAGCCCCAGCATTTT
V: TRBV11-2; D: -; J: TRBJ1-1; size: -; CDR3: CASSLAPIRRENTEAFF; DNA: TGTGCCAGCAGCTTAGCACCAATAAGACGGGAGAACACTGAAGCTTTCTTT
V: TRBV5-1; D: TRBD1; J: TRBJ1-6; size: -; CDR3: CASSLAGTGNSPLHF; DNA: TGCGCCAGCAGCTTGGCCGGGACAGGAAATTCACCCCTCCACTTT
V: TRBV27; D: TRBD1; J: TRBJ2-1; size: -; CDR3: CASSFQGVSYNEQFF; DNA: TGTGCCAGCAGTTTTCAGGGGGTCTCCTACAATGAGCAGTTCTTC
V: TRBV5-4; D: TRBD1; J: TRBJ1-2; size: -; CDR3: CASSLATGGAGWGYTF; DNA: TGTGCCAGCAGCTTGGCGACAGGGGGCGCGGGATGGGGCTACACCTTC
V: TRBV7-8; D: TRBD2; J: TRBJ2-3; size: -; CDR3: CASSLEAGMGTDTQYF; DNA: TGTGCCAGCAGCTTAGAAGCGGGGATGGGCACAGATACGCAGTATTTT
V: TRBV9; D: -; J: TRBJ1-2; size: -; CDR3: CASSAAGYGYTF; DNA: TGTGCCAGCAGCGCCGCAGGGTATGGCTACACCTTC
V: TRBV29-1; D: -; J: TRBJ1-5; size: -; CDR3: CSVDWTGDNQPQHF; DNA: TGCAGCGTTGACTGGACGGGAGACAATCAGCCCCAGCATTTT
V: TRBV5-6; D: -; J: TRBJ1-4; size: -; CDR3: CASSLSPAIRGRNEKLFF; DNA: TGTGCCAGCAGCTTGTCTCCCGCGATTCGGGGTAGGAACGAAAAACTGTTTTTT
V: TRBV6-1; D: -; J: TRBJ1-3; size: -; CDR3: CASSEGPFADYSGNTIYF; DNA: TGTGCCAGCAGTGAAGGCCCCTTCGCAGACTACTCTGGAAACACCATATATTTT